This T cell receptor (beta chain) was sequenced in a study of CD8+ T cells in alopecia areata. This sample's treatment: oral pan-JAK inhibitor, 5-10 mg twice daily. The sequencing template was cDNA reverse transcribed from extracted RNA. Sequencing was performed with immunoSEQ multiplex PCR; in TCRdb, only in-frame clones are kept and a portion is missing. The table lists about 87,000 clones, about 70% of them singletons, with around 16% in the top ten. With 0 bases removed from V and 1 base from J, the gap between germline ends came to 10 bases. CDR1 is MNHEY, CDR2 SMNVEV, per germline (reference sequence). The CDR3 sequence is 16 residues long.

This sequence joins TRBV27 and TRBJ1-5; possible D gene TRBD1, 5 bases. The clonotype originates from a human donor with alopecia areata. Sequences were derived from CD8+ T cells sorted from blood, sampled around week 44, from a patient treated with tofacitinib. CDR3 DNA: TGTGCCAGCAGTTTATCGGGGGAGATCAGCAATCAGCCCCAGCATTTT. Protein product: CASSLSGEISNQPQHF.